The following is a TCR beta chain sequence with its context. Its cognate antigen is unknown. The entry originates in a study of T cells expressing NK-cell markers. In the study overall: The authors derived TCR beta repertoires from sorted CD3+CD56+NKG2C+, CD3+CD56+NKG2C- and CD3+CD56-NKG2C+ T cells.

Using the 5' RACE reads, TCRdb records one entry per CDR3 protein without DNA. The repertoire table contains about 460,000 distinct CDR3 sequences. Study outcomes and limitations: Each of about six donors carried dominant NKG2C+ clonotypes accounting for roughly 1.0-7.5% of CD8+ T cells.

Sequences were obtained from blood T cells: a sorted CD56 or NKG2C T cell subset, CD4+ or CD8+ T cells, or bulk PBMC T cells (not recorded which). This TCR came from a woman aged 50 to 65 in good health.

This CDR3 is CSASIRLADNEQFF. The chain employs TRBV20-1 and TRBJ2-1; TCRdb reports TRBD2, a call that lacks DNA to check it against. The CDR3 has 14 amino acids. Per germline, CDR1 DFQATT and CDR2 SNEGSKA (reference sequence).